Below are 12 T cell receptor beta chains sequenced from a single sample in a study of prognosis after radiotherapy for stage I lung cancer. The genomic DNA TCR beta CDR3 region underwent two rounds of multiplex PCR. First-round PCR employed TRBV- and TRBJ-specific primers for each gene. TCRdb reprocessed the multiplex PCR reads via MiXCR and lists one record per CDR3 protein. The sample lists about 19,000 distinct CDR3 sequences, 50% to 60% occurring once. The sequences come from PBMCs, collected before or after stereotactic body radiation therapy (not recorded which). The receptor source for this set is a donor at least 50 years old with non-small cell lung cancer.

This clonotype was observed many times. The rearrangement uses TRBV6-1 and TRBJ1-1, with D possibly being TRBD1 (6 bases). Germline values: CDR1 MNHNS, CDR2 SASEGT. Deletions cut 4 bases from V and 3 bases from J, with 15 bases between. The CDR3 has 15 residues. CDR3 residues: CASSVFTGMDTEAFF. The CDR3 nucleotides are TGTGCCAGCAGTGTATTCACAGGGATGGACACTGAAGCTTTCTTT.

The chain is built from TRBV6-1 and TRBJ1-5, with D possibly TRBD1 on 5 matching bases. The V gene lost 5 bases and the J gene lost 4 bases, with 12 bases spanning the gap. Germline-derived CDR1 and CDR2 are MNHNS and SASEGT. This CDR3 comprises 14 residues. CDR3: CASSQSWGNQPQHF. DNA for the CDR3: TGTGCCAGCAGTCAGTCGTGGGGGAATCAGCCCCAGCATTTT.

By proportion, this clonotype is medium-sized. The chain links TRBV6-1 to TRBJ2-5, with D possibly being TRBD1 or TRBD2 (5 bases each). Germline CDR1 MNHNS, CDR2 SASEGT. The CDR3 sequence is 14 residues long. V lost 6 bases and J 1 base, leaving 12 bases between the germline ends. The CDR3 sequence: CASSWGRRQETQYF. The CDR3 DNA is TGTGCCAGCAGCTGGGGACGGCGCCAAGAGACCCAGTACTTC.

This sequence joins TRBV30 and TRBJ1-6; D is unresolved. CDR1 and CDR2 (germline): GTSNPN, SVGIG (reference sequence). V was shortened by 5 bases and J by 2 bases, with 7 bases between the two germline ends. The CDR3 contains 13 residues. This chain's CDR3 is CAWGRPYNSPLHF. CDR3 bases: TGTGCCTGGGGACGCCCCTATAATTCACCCCTCCACTTT.

As for this clonotype: A far larger clone differs by one base, so this is likely a read error. V is TRBV6-2 or TRBV6-3 and J is TRBJ2-1, with 14 bases aligning to TRBD2. The germline CDR1 and CDR2 sequences are MNHEY and SVGEGT. V lost 2 bases and J lost 6; bases outside the gene matches: 3. CDR3 length equals 16 residues. In nucleotides, the CDR3 is TGTGCCAGCAGTTACCAGACTAGCGGGAGGGCCAATGAGCAGTTCTTC. Translated, it gives CASSYQTSGRANEQFF.

This clonotype was detected ten times or more. The chain joins TRBV30 to TRBJ1-1; D is unclear. The CDR3 totals 14 residues. Looked up from germline, CDR1 is GTSNPN and CDR2 is SVGIG (reference sequence). V shed 0 bases and J shed 2 bases, with 10 bases lying between them. Here the CDR3 DNA reads TGTGCCTGGAGTGTAGGGCAGCCCAACACTGAAGCTTTCTTT. Translation: CAWSVGQPNTEAFF. The full variable domain, in which reference TRBV30 and TRBJ1-1 provide the parts outside the CDR3, is SQTIHQWPATLVQPVGSPLSLECTVEGTSNPNLYWYRQAAGRGLQLLFYSVGIGQISSEVPQNLSASRPQDRQFILSSKKLLLSDSGFYLCAWSVGQPNTEAFFGQGTRLTVV.

In the case of this clonotype: The junction does not match germline at one end; this may be a read error. The rearrangement links TRBV6-1 to TRBJ2-6; 12 bases agree with TRBD1. The CDR3 contains 17 residues. Germline CDR1 is MNHNS and CDR2 is SASEGT. As DNA, the CDR3 is TGTGCCAGCACCGGGGACAGGGGGCGGTCGGTGGCCAACTTCCTGACTTTC. Amino acid sequence: CASTGDRGRSVANFLTF.

Of note for this clonotype: A read error is likely here: a far larger clone is one base away. The V gene is TRBV2, the J gene TRBJ1-1, with 7 bases aligning to TRBD1. Germline-derived CDR1 and CDR2 are SNHLY and FYNNEI. The CDR3 sequence is 13 residues long. The trim removed 5 bases at V and 3 bases at J, leaving 3 bases unmatched. This chain's CDR3 is CASSSDRHTEAFF. DNA for the CDR3: TGTGCCAGCAGTTCGGACAGGCACACTGAAGCTTTCTTT.

A note on this clonotype: One base away lies a much larger clone, so this may be a sequencing read error. The J gene is TRBJ2-5, the V gene TRBV6-1, with TRBD2 as a possible D gene (7 bases). CDR1 and CDR2 from the germline V gene are MNHNS and SASEGT. This CDR3 spans 13 amino acids. With 5 bases removed from V and 12 bases from J, the gap between germline ends came to 19 bases. The chain's CDR3 is CASSPPGGGSKYF. In nucleotides, the CDR3 is TGTGCCAGCAGTCCTCCCGGGGGCGGGAGCAAGTACTTC.

The table lists this clonotype with many counts. A read error is the likely source, as a far larger clone sits one nucleotide away. The J gene is TRBJ2-1, the V gene TRBV11-2; TRBD2 is a possible D gene (6 bases). CDR3 length equals 14 residues. Trimming pared 5 bases from V and 10 bases from J, leaving 18 bases between. Germline CDR1 and CDR2: SGHAT and FQNNGV. The CDR3 DNA reads TGTGCCAGCAGCGATACCCCCGGGAGTAACGAGCAGTTCTTC. Protein sequence: CASSDTPGSNEQFF.

This clonotype was seen repeatedly, ten times or more. The V call is TRBV10-2, the J call TRBJ2-1, with D possibly TRBD2 on 5 matching bases. The CDR3 length is 14 residues. Germline CDR1 WSHSY, CDR2 SAAADI. V was pared by 4 bases and J by 6 bases, with 13 bases between. CDR3 sequence (DNA): TGCGCCAGCAGTGGCTCTACTAGAGGCAATGAGCAGTTCTTC. Translation: CASSGSTRGNEQFF.

This chain connects TRBV5-8 to TRBJ1-1; tentatively, D is TRBD1 (5 bases). Per germline, CDR1 SGHTS and CDR2 YDEGEE. Deletions cut 0 bases from V and 0 bases from J, with 6 bases between. This CDR3 is 14 amino acids long. This CDR3 reads CASSLDRLNTEAFF. The CDR3 DNA reads TGTGCCAGCAGCTTGGACAGGCTGAACACTGAAGCTTTCTTT.